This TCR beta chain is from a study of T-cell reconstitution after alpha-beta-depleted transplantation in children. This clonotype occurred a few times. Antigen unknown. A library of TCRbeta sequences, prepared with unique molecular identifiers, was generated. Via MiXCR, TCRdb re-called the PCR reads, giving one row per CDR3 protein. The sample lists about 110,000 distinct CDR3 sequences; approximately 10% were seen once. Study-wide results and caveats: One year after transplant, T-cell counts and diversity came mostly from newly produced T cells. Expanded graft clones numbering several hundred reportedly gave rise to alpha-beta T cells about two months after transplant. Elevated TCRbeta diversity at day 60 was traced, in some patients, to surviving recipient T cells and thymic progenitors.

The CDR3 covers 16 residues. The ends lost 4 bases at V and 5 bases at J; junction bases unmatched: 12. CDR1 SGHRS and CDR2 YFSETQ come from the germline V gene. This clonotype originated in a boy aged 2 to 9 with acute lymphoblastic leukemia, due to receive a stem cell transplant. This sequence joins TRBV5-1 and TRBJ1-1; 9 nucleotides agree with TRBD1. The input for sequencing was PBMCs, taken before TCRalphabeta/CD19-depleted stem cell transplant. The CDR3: CASSPETGGLWTEAFF. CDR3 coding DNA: TGCGCCAGCAGCCCCGAGACAGGGGGTCTATGGACTGAAGCTTTCTTT.